This T cell receptor (beta chain) was profiled in a study of OX40 agonist ivuxolimab in advanced cancers. Repertoires were generated with immunoSEQ multiplex PCR, while TCRdb's copy carries only in-frame clones and drops some. The sample carries approximately 60,000 clones, roughly 84% recorded once. Between the trimmed V and J ends, which lost 6 bases and 5 bases, there was a span of 13 bases. Germline V lookup: CDR1 KGHSH, CDR2 LQKENI. The CDR3 totals 13 residues. In regard to this clone: What it binds is unknown.

Study-wide results and limits: Low normalized clonal expansion also occurred in some nonresponding patients. In the expanded peripheral T cells, antigen specificity was never determined.

The genes are TRBV18 and TRBJ1-1, with a possible D match to TRBD1 (5 bases). The clonotype originates from an adult with an advanced solid tumor such as melanoma, head and neck, liver or kidney cancer. The sample consisted of CD4+ or CD8+ T cells sorted from blood, taken in a trial of the OX40 agonist ivuxolimab. CDR3 amino acids: CASSGGGVTEAFF. CDR3 coding DNA: TGTGCCAGCTCCGGGGGAGGGGTTACTGAAGCTTTCTTT. Full variable domain (missing parts from reference TRBV18 and TRBJ1-1): NAGVMQNPRHLVRRRGQEARLRCSPMKGHSHVYWYRQLPEEGLKFMVYLQKENIIDESGMPKERFSAEFPKEGPSILRIQQVVRGDSAAYFCASSGGGVTEAFFGQGTRLTVV.